The 26 T cell receptor beta chains below were found in one sample sequenced in a study of human T cells and chemical hapten exposure. Time point described: patch test 2, 6 weeks after DPC sensitization. Treatment defined: therapeutic diphenylcyclopropenone sensitization with weekly scalp DPC. TCRdb processed the RACE reads anew with MiXCR; each CDR3 protein has one entry. The sample contains some 100,000 distinct CDR3 sequences, approximately 8.6% of which appear only once. The source material was whole blood, sampled in connection with sensitization to the hapten diphenylcyclopropenone (DPC). The receptors were gathered from a middle-aged woman with alopecia areata. Some clones in this sample may be carry-over from other donors' samples.

The chain couples TRBV27 to TRBJ1-2, with D hard to call. There are 15 residues in the CDR3. Trimming stripped 0 bases from V and 5 bases from J, with 13 bases between. Per germline, CDR1 MNHEY and CDR2 SMNVEV (reference sequence). CDR3 in DNA: TGTGCCAGCAGTTTATCGTCGGCAGCTACATATGGCTACACCTTC. Its protein is CASSLSSAATYGYTF.

This chain uses TRBV20-1 with TRBJ2-5; the match to TRBD1 covers 8 bases. Germline CDR1 DFQATT, CDR2 SNEGSKA (reference sequence). J was trimmed by 5 bases and V by 0 bases; bases with no gene match: 5. CDR3 length equals 14 residues. The CDR3 here is CSARDPRQGETQYF. The CDR3 DNA reads TGCAGTGCTAGAGATCCAAGACAGGGGGAGACCCAGTACTTC.

This clonotype has ten or more counts. CDR3 amino acids: CASSLASSGANVLTF. As DNA, the CDR3 is TGTGCCAGCAGTTTAGCGTCCTCTGGGGCCAACGTCCTGACTTTC. The chain carries TRBV28 and TRBJ2-6; no clear D. The germline V gene encodes CDR1 MDHEN and CDR2 SYDVKM. CDR3 length: 15 amino acids. Trimming pared 2 bases from V and 0 bases from J, leaving 5 bases between.

With respect to this clonotype: The junction and the germline gene differ at one end; a read error may be behind it. The V call is TRBV7-2, the J call TRBJ2-3, with TRBD2 as a possible D gene (6 bases). This CDR3 contains 15 residues. Germline V lookup: CDR1 SGHTA, CDR2 FQGNSA. Here the CDR3 reads CVSSSTSYSTDTQYF. In DNA, the CDR3 is TGTGTCAGCAGCTCGACTAGTTATTCTACAGATACGCAGTATTTT.

This clonotype occurred a few times. This chain connects TRBV19 to TRBJ1-5, with D maybe TRBD1 (6 bases). Trimming took 4 bases from V and 8 from J, leaving 15 bases between them. Per the germline V gene, CDR1 is LNHDA and CDR2 is SQIVND (reference sequence). CDR3 length: 14 amino acids. CDR3 residues: CASSTGTFIEPQHF. The CDR3 bases are TGTGCCAGTAGTACCGGGACATTCATCGAGCCCCAGCATTTT.

This clonotype was observed a few times. The chain joins TRBV12-3 or TRBV12-4 to TRBJ2-6; no clear D. V was clipped by 6 bases and J by 2 bases, with 11 bases between them. CDR3 length equals 15 residues. CDR3 DNA: TGTGCCAGCAGGCCCCTCTTGACTGGGGCCAACGTCCTGACTTTC. This translates into CASRPLLTGANVLTF.

The chain recombines TRBV28 with TRBJ1-1; D gene unclear. The germline CDR1 and CDR2 sequences are MDHEN and SYDVKM. There are 13 residues in the CDR3. The germline V and J ends were trimmed by 7 bases and 4 bases, with 13 bases remaining between them. CDR3 DNA sequence: TGTGCCAGCACCACCCCGATGGTCACTGAAGCTTTCTTT. Translation: CASTTPMVTEAFF.

This clonotype showed up just a few times. The J gene is TRBJ2-7, the V gene TRBV28, with D possibly matching TRBD1 (6 bases). From germline, CDR1 is MDHEN and CDR2 SYDVKM. Trimming cost V 4 bases and J 2 bases, with 12 bases left between them. The CDR3 loop spans 14 amino acids. The CDR3 nucleotides read TGTGCCAGCAGTTCGCGACAGGACCCCTACGAGCAGTACTTC. Its protein product is CASSSRQDPYEQYF.

This chain links TRBV29-1 with TRBJ2-1; the match to TRBD2 covers 10 bases. Per the germline V gene, CDR1 is SQVTM and CDR2 is ANQGSEA. CDR3 length: 16 residues. J was trimmed by 4 bases and V by 0 bases; bases with no gene match: 6. Here the CDR3 reads CSVEDPLAGEYNEQFF. CDR3 DNA sequence: TGCAGCGTTGAAGATCCGCTAGCGGGGGAATACAATGAGCAGTTCTTC.

This clonotype was found many times. The J gene is TRBJ2-2, the V gene TRBV5-5; D uncertain. Germline CDR1 SGHKS, CDR2 YYEKEE (reference sequence). Deletions cut 0 bases from V and 7 bases from J, with 4 bases between. The CDR3 spans 12 residues. As DNA, the CDR3 is TGTGCCAGCAGCTTGGAGGTCGGGGAGCTGTTTTTT. Protein sequence: CASSLEVGELFF.

This clonotype showed up many times. The gene calls are TRBV12-3 or TRBV12-4 and TRBJ1-5, with D perhaps matching TRBD1 (5 bases). This CDR3 has 15 residues. V was cut by 0 bases and J by 7 bases, with 13 bases left in between. CDR3 loop: CASSLAVGAGQPQHF. The CDR3 coding sequence is TGTGCCAGCAGTTTAGCAGTCGGGGCAGGGCAGCCCCAGCATTTT.

This clonotype has a count of ten or more. The rearrangement joins TRBV29-1 to TRBJ2-6; D remains unclear. Trimming left V 5 bases short and J 2 bases short, with 10 bases between. The CDR3 has 14 residues. Germline CDR1 SQVTM, CDR2 ANQGSEA. CDR3 nucleotides: TGCAGCGTTACGGACCACCCTGGGGCCAACGTCCTGACTTTC. Amino acids: CSVTDHPGANVLTF.

The V gene is TRBV29-1, the J gene TRBJ2-7; TRBD1 matches 9 bases. Unmatched junction bases numbered 10, after V lost 1 base and J lost 0 bases. CDR3 length equals 17 residues. Germline V lookup: CDR1 SQVTM, CDR2 ANQGSEA. The CDR3 protein is CSVEGSADRGSSYEQYF. CDR3 coding DNA: TGCAGCGTTGAAGGAAGTGCGGACAGGGGAAGCTCCTACGAGCAGTACTTC.

Written as DNA, the CDR3 is TGTGCCAGCAGTTTGCCCCTCTCCTTTGGCTACACCTTC. Residues: CASSLPLSFGYTF. V gene TRBV28 combines with J gene TRBJ1-2; unclear D gene. Deletions cut 3 bases from V and 7 bases from J, with 12 bases between. CDR3 size: 13 residues. Germline V gene lookup returns CDR1 MDHEN and CDR2 SYDVKM.

This clonotype was detected only a few times. The V call is TRBV7-2, the J call TRBJ2-7, with 12 bases matching TRBD1. V shed 5 bases, J shed 7 bases, and the junction held 12 bases outside the gene matches. CDR3 length equals 16 residues. CDR1 SGHTA and CDR2 FQGNSA come from the germline V gene. The CDR3: CASSPWAGTGGGEQYF. CDR3 coding DNA: TGTGCCAGCAGCCCCTGGGCCGGGACAGGGGGCGGGGAGCAGTACTTC.

This clonotype was detected a few times. The chain couples TRBV7-9 to TRBJ1-4; the D is unclear. Trimming left V 5 bases short and J 0 bases short, with 10 bases between. Germline CDR1 SEHNR, CDR2 FQNEAQ (reference sequence). There are 15 residues in the CDR3. The CDR3 is CASSRNLATNEKLFF. The CDR3 nucleotides are TGTGCCAGCAGCCGCAATCTAGCAACTAATGAAAAACTGTTTTTT. Full variable domain (outside the CDR3, taken from reference TRBV7-9 and TRBJ1-4): DTGVSQNPRHKITKRGQNVTFRCDPISEHNRLYWYRQTLGQGPEFLTYFQNEAQLEKSRLLSDRFSAERPKGSFSTLEIQRTEQGDSAMYLCASSRNLATNEKLFFGSGTQLSVL.

This chain links TRBV18 with TRBJ1-5, with 7 bases matching TRBD1. The CDR3 runs 14 residues. The V gene's germline CDR1 is KGHSH and CDR2 LQKENI. V dropped 4 bases and J dropped 7; count of bases not matched to a gene: 7. CDR3 DNA sequence: TGTGCCAGCTCACTCACCGACAGGGAGCAGCCCCAGCATTTT. Translated: CASSLTDREQPQHF.

In its sample, this clonotype was seen a few times. The chain carries TRBV27 and TRBJ2-7, with 13 bases fitting TRBD2. Trimming took 6 bases from V and 1 from J; bases not matched to a gene: 12. This CDR3 spans 18 amino acids. Per the germline V gene, CDR1 is MNHEY and CDR2 is SMNVEV (reference sequence). Here the CDR3 DNA reads TGTGCCAGCAGCTTCCCGGGACTAGCGGGAAGCCCTTCCTACGAGCAGTACTTC. Translated, it gives CASSFPGLAGSPSYEQYF.

This clonotype has more than one count but fewer than ten. The rearrangement joins TRBV5-4 to TRBJ2-6; 8 bases map to TRBD2. This CDR3 is built from 15 residues. V lost 3 bases and J lost 2; bases outside the gene matches: 1. Germline lookup yields CDR1 SGHNT and CDR2 YYREEE (reference sequence). The CDR3 spells CASSSAGAGANVLTF. CDR3 in DNA: TGTGCCAGCAGCTCAGCGGGAGCTGGGGCCAACGTCCTGACTTTC.

This chain links TRBV7-2 with TRBJ2-1; 7 bases fit TRBD1. This CDR3 comprises 14 residues. The V segment lost 5 bases and the J segment 8 bases; nucleotides outside the gene matches: 9. CDR1 and CDR2 from the germline V gene are SGHTA and FQGNSA. The CDR3 protein is CASSTLTGFDEQFF. CDR3 DNA sequence: TGTGCCAGCAGCACCTTGACAGGGTTCGATGAGCAGTTCTTC.

This clonotype has a handful of counts. The rearrangement uses TRBV5-1 and TRBJ1-2, with TRBD1 as a possible D gene (6 bases). The CDR3 extends over 14 amino acids. CDR1 is SGHRS, CDR2 YFSETQ, per germline. V was pared by 0 bases and J by 8 bases, with 14 bases between. CDR3 loop: CASSLDRGARGYTF. The CDR3, as DNA: TGCGCCAGCAGCTTGGATCGGGGGGCAAGAGGCTACACCTTC.

The genes are TRBV18 and TRBJ2-5; tentatively, D is TRBD2 (5 bases). Germline assignment: CDR1 KGHSH and CDR2 LQKENI. This CDR3 is 15 amino acids long. Trimming removed 3 bases at V and 4 bases at J, with 15 bases between. The CDR3 here is CASSPRVEERETQYF. CDR3 DNA: TGTGCCAGCTCACCCCGCGTGGAGGAACGAGAGACCCAGTACTTC.

This clonotype was seen a handful of times. This chain connects TRBV7-8 to TRBJ1-6; tentatively, D is TRBD1 (5 bases). Germline-derived CDR1 and CDR2 are SGHVS and FQNEAQ. V was pared by 5 bases and J by 3 bases, with 11 bases between. The CDR3 has 15 amino acids. CDR3 residues: CASSPPGIYNSPLHF. CDR3 nucleotides: TGTGCCAGCAGCCCCCCAGGGATCTATAATTCACCCCTCCACTTT.

This clonotype turned up a few times. The chain joins TRBV9 to TRBJ2-1; 7 nucleotides align to TRBD2. CDR1 is SGDLS, CDR2 YYNGEE, per germline. This CDR3 has 15 amino acids. V shed 4 bases, J shed 7 bases, and the junction held 11 bases outside the gene matches. The CDR3 sequence: CASSPTAGFGNEQFF. CDR3 sequence (DNA): TGTGCCAGCAGCCCGACAGCGGGGTTTGGTAATGAGCAGTTCTTC.

This clonotype was detected ten times or more. V usage is TRBV6-1 and J usage is TRBJ2-1, with 10 bases fitting TRBD2. Germline V gives CDR1 MNHNS, CDR2 SASEGT. V lost 6 bases and J lost 7; bases outside the gene matches: 6. The CDR3 contains 14 residues. CDR3 region: CASSSSGGQNEQFF. In DNA, the CDR3 is TGTGCCAGCAGCTCTAGCGGGGGCCAGAATGAGCAGTTCTTC.

There are many counts of this clonotype. The chain combines TRBV28 with TRBJ2-3, with a possible D match to TRBD2 (7 bases). The germline V gene has CDR1 MDHEN and CDR2 SYDVKM. The V and J ends lost 8 bases and 1 base respectively, with 16 bases between them. CDR3 length: 15 residues. In nucleotides, the CDR3 is TGTGCCAGCCACGGAAGGGGGAGGGGCACAGATACGCAGTATTTT. It codes for CASHGRGRGTDTQYF.